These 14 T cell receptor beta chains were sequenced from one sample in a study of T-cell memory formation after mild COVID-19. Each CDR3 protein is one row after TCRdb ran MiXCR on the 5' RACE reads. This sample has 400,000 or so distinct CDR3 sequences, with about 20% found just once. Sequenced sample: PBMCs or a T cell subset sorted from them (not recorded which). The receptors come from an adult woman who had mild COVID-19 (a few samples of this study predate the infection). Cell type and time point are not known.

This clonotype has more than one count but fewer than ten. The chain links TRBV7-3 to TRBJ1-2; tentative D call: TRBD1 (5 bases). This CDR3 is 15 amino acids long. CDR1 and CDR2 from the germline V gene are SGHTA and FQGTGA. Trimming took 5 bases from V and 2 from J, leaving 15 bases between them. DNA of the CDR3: TGTGCCAGCAGCCCCCAGGGCGGAACAAACTATGGCTACACCTTC. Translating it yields CASSPQGGTNYGYTF.

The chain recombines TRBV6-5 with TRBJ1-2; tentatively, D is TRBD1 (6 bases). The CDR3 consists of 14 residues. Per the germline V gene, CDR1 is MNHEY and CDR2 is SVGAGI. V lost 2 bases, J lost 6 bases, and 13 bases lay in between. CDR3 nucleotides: TGTGCCAGCAGTTACGGGGGGGGCGCGGATGGCTACACCTTC. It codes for CASSYGGGADGYTF.

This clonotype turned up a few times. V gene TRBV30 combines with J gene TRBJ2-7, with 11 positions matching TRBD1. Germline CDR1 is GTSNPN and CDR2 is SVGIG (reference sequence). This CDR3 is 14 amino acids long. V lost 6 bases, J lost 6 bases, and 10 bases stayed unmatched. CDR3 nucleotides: TGTGCCTGCCCCAGGGGACAGGGGGTCGGCGAGCAGTACTTC. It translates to CACPRGQGVGEQYF.

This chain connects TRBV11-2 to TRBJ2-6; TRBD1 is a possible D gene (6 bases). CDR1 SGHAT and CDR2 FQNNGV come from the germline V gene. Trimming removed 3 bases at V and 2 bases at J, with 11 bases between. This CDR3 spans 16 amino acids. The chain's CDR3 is CASSLSTGTGANVLTF. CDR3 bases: TGTGCCAGCAGCTTGTCTACAGGGACTGGGGCCAACGTCCTGACTTTC. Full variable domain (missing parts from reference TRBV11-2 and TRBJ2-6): EAGVAQSPRYKIIEKRQSVAFWCNPISGHATLYWYQQILGQGPKLLIQFQNNGVVDDSQLPKDRFSAERLKGVDSTLKIQPAKLEDSAVYLCASSLSTGTGANVLTFGAGSRLTVL.

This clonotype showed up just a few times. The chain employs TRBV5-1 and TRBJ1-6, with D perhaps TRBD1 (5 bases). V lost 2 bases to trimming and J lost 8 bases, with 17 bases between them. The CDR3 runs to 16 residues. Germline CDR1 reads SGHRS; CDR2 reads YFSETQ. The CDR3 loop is CASSLTGGGADSPLHF. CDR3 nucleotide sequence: TGCGCCAGCAGCTTAACCGGGGGTGGTGCCGATTCACCCCTCCACTTT.

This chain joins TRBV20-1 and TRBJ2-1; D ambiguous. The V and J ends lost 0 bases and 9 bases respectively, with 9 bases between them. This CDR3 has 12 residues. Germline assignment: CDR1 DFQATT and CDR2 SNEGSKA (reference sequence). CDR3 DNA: TGCAGTGCTAGAGACCCCAGGATTGAGCAGTTCTTC. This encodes CSARDPRIEQFF.

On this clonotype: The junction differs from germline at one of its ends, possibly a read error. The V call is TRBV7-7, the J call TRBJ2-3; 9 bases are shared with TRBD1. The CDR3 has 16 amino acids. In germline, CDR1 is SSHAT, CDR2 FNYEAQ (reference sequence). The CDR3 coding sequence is TGTGCTAGCAGCTTAGCCCCCGGGACAGGGAAACATACGCAGTATTTT. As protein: CASSLAPGTGKHTQYF.

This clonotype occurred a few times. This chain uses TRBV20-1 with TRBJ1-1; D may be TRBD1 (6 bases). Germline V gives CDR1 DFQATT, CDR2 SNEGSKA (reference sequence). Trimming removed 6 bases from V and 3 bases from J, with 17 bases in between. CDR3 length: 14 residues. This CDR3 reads CSAPRGARDTEAFF. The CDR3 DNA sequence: TGCAGTGCCCCTCGGGGGGCCCGAGACACTGAAGCTTTCTTT.

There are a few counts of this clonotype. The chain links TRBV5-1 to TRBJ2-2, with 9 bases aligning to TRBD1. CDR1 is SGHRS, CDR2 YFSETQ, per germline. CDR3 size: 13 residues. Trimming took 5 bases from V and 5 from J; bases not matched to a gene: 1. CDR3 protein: CASRGTGTGELFF. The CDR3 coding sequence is TGCGCCAGCAGAGGGACAGGGACCGGGGAGCTGTTTTTT.

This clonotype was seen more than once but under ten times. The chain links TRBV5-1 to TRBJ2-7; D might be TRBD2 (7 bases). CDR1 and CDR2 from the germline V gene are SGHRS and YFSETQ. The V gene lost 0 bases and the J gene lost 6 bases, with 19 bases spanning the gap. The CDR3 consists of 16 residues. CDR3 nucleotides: TGCGCCAGCAGCTTGGGGGCCAGGGAGGGGACAACCGAGCAGTACTTC. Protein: CASSLGAREGTTEQYF.

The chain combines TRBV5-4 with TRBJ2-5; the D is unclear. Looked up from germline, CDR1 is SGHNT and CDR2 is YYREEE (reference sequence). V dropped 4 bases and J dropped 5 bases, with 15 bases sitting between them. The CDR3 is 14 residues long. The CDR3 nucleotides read TGTGCCAGCAGCCAAGACCCTGCCCAGGAGACCCAGTACTTC. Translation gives CASSQDPAQETQYF.

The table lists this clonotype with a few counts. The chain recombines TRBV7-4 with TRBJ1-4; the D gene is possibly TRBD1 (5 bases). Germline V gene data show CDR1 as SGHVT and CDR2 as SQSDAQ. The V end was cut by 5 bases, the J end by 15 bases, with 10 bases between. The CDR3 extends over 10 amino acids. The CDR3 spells CASSPGGMFF. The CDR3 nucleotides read TGTGCCAGCAGCCCGGGGGGGATGTTTTTT.

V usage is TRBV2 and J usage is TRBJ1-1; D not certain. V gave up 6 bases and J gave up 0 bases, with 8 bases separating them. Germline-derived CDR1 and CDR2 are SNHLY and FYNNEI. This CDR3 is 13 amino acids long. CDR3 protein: CASRLGLNTEAFF. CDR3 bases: TGTGCCAGCAGGCTCGGGCTGAACACTGAAGCTTTCTTT.

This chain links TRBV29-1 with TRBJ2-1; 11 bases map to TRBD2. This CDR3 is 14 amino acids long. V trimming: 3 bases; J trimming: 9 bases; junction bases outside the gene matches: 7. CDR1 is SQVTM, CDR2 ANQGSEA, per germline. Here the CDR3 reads CSVEGLADRSEQFF. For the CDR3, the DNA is TGCAGCGTTGAGGGACTAGCGGACCGCAGTGAGCAGTTCTTC.